Below, 27 T cell receptor beta chains from the same sample are listed, as sequenced in a study of sequential checkpoint blockade in melanoma. As to treatment: randomized to nivolumab then ipilimumab (arm A) or the reverse (arm B). This table comes from immunoSEQ multiplex PCR, and its TCRdb copy is limited to in-frame clones, with some not included. The table has around 15,000 clones, 85% to 95% seen once. Source: CD8+ T cells sorted from blood (inferred from file names), taken from a patient given nivolumab and ipilimumab in sequence. The receptors stem from a human donor with melanoma.

The chain is built from TRBV4-3 and TRBJ2-2; 7 bases map to TRBD1. The CDR3 consists of 16 residues. The V and J ends lost 4 bases and 5 bases, in that order; junction bases with no gene match: 10. Germline CDR1 is LGHNA and CDR2 is YSLEER. This CDR3 reads CASSPPTYRGTGELFF. In DNA form, the CDR3 reads TGCGCCAGCAGCCCGCCAACGTACAGGGGAACCGGGGAGCTGTTTTTT.

This sequence joins TRBV19 and TRBJ2-7; 8 bases are shared with TRBD1. The CDR3 runs to 15 residues. Trimming cost V 6 bases and J 1 base; bases outside gene matches: 8. Per the germline V gene, CDR1 is LNHDA and CDR2 is SQIVND (reference sequence). The CDR3 DNA is TGTGCCAGTAGCCCTTCTTGGACAGGGTCCTACGAGCAGTACTTC. Amino acids: CASSPSWTGSYEQYF.

This rearrangement joins TRBV5-4 to TRBJ2-7; TRBD2 matches at 11 bases. This CDR3 spans 14 amino acids. The ends lost 5 bases at V and 4 bases at J; junction bases unmatched: 5. Germline loops: CDR1 SGHNT, CDR2 YYREEE (reference sequence). CDR3 region: CASSGTSGDYEQYF. The CDR3, as DNA: TGTGCCAGCAGTGGGACTAGCGGTGATTACGAGCAGTACTTC.

The chain carries TRBV27 and TRBJ1-5, with 10 bases that match TRBD1. Germline V CDR1 and CDR2: MNHEY, SMNVEV (reference sequence). The V gene end was trimmed by 6 bases and the J gene end by 6 bases; junction bases not matched to a gene: 11. The CDR3 runs 16 residues. CDR3 loop: CASSPRQGALGQPQHF. The CDR3 DNA reads TGTGCCAGCAGCCCTCGACAGGGGGCACTGGGTCAGCCCCAGCATTTT.

The rearrangement joins TRBV5-8 to TRBJ2-7; weak D call: TRBD1 (6 bases). This CDR3 is built from 14 residues. The V gene's germline CDR1 is SGHTS and CDR2 YDEGEE. The V and J ends lost 4 bases and 1 base respectively, with 12 bases between them. In DNA form, the CDR3 reads TGTGCCAGCAGCCAAACAACAGGGTCCTACGAGCAGTACGTC. Protein: CASSQTTGSYEQYV.

The chain has TRBV7-9 and TRBJ2-7; 7 positions agree with TRBD2. Per germline, CDR1 SEHNR and CDR2 FQNEAQ (reference sequence). The junction had 1 base not matched to a gene; V was cut back by 1 base and J by 1 base. The CDR3 spans 14 residues. The CDR3 region is CASSLGGGSYEQYF. CDR3 DNA sequence: TGTGCCAGCAGCTTAGGGGGGGGATCCTACGAGCAGTACTTC. Based on the CDR3 plus reference TRBV7-9 and TRBJ2-7, the full variable domain is DTGVSQNPRHKITKRGQNVTFRCDPISEHNRLYWYRQTLGQGPEFLTYFQNEAQLEKSRLLSDRFSAERPKGSFSTLEIQRTEQGDSAMYLCASSLGGGSYEQYFGPGTRLTVT.

The chain recombines TRBV27 with TRBJ2-7; no firm D call. Deletions cut 5 bases from V and 3 bases from J, with 11 bases between. Germline V gene data show CDR1 as MNHEY and CDR2 as SMNVEV (reference sequence). This CDR3 is 13 amino acids long. CDR3 bases: TGTGCCAGCAGTCCCCAGGTCCTCTACGAGCAGTACTTC. It is translated as CASSPQVLYEQYF.

The chain recombines TRBV4-1 with TRBJ1-2; TRBD1 is a possible D gene (5 bases). The V end was cut by 3 bases, the J end by 4 bases, with 9 bases between. Germline assignment: CDR1 MGHRA and CDR2 YSYEKL. The length of the CDR3 is 13 residues. This chain's CDR3 is CASSHWDSYGYTF. The CDR3 DNA follows: TGCGCCAGCAGCCACTGGGACTCCTATGGCTACACCTTC.

V and J are TRBV7-6 and TRBJ2-1; 7 bases map to TRBD2. After removal of 5 bases from V and 4 bases from J, the junction contained 11 bases not matched to a gene. Looked up from germline, CDR1 is SGHVS and CDR2 is FNYEAQ. This CDR3 spans 16 amino acids. DNA of the CDR3: TGTGCCAGCAGCCCAACTAGCGATGTGGGGTACAATGAGCAGTTCTTC. This sequence encodes CASSPTSDVGYNEQFF.

The chain has TRBV9 and TRBJ1-6, with a weak D call TRBD1 (5 bases). Trimming cost V 0 bases and J 9 bases, with 16 bases left between them. The germline V gene encodes CDR1 SGDLS and CDR2 YYNGEE. The CDR3 is made up of 16 amino acids. Here the CDR3 reads CASSVASGGMGSPLHF. The CDR3 DNA is TGTGCCAGCAGCGTAGCTTCCGGGGGGATGGGTTCACCCCTCCACTTT. Together with reference TRBV9 and TRBJ1-6, the CDR3 gives the full variable domain: DSGVTQTPKHLITATGQRVTLRCSPRSGDLSVYWYQQSLDQGLQFLIQYYNGEERAKGNILERFSAQQFPDLHSELNLSSLELGDSALYFCASSVASGGMGSPLHFGNGTRLTVT.

CDR3 nucleotide sequence: TGTGCCAGCAGACTACTGGGGGGTAGCTCCTACGAGCAGTACTTC. Protein product: CASRLLGGSSYEQYF. This sequence joins TRBV28 and TRBJ2-7; a possible D gene is TRBD2 (6 bases). Germline V gene data show CDR1 as MDHEN and CDR2 as SYDVKM. CDR3 length equals 15 residues. V was shortened by 6 bases and J by 0 bases, with 15 bases between the two germline ends.

The J gene is TRBJ2-7, the V gene TRBV11-2, with 8 positions matching TRBD1. Trimming removed 6 bases from V and 2 bases from J; junction bases left unmatched: 6. Germline CDR1 is SGHAT and CDR2 is FQNNGV. The CDR3 is 14 residues long. The CDR3 spells CASSLQGETYEQYF. The CDR3 bases are TGTGCCAGCAGTTTACAGGGGGAGACCTACGAGCAGTACTTC.

The CDR3 region is CASSPGQFATNEKLFF. Here the CDR3 DNA reads TGTGCCAGCAGCCCCGGACAGTTTGCAACTAATGAAAAACTGTTTTTT. V and J are TRBV11-2 and TRBJ1-4; maybe TRBD1 (6 bases). The V gene's germline CDR1 is SGHAT and CDR2 FQNNGV. The ends were cut back, 5 bases at V and 0 bases at J, with 13 bases in the middle. This CDR3 has 16 residues.

The chain recombines TRBV30 with TRBJ1-1; tentative D call: TRBD1 (6 bases). The CDR3 is 13 residues long. Germline-derived CDR1 and CDR2 are GTSNPN and SVGIG (reference sequence). The V end lost 3 bases, the J end lost 6 bases, and 14 bases lay between the germline ends. The CDR3 region has the DNA TGTGCCTGGAGGAAACAGGGTTGGGCTGAAGCTTTCTTT. Translating it yields CAWRKQGWAEAFF.

This clone showed up just once. This chain uses TRBV19 with TRBJ2-7, with 8 positions matching TRBD1. Germline CDR1 reads LNHDA; CDR2 reads SQIVND (reference sequence). V gave up 6 bases and J gave up 5 bases; unmatched junction bases: 15. CDR3 length: 16 amino acids. In DNA, the CDR3 is TGTGCCAGTAGCTCAAATATTGGGGACAGGTTCCACGAGCAGTACGTC. As protein: CASSSNIGDRFHEQYV.

This clone turned up a few times. The CDR3 spells CASGATLGGDQPQHF. The CDR3 bases are TGTGCCAGCGGAGCGACCCTAGGGGGGGATCAGCCCCAGCATTTT. This chain connects TRBV27 to TRBJ1-5; maybe TRBD1 (6 bases). The CDR3 totals 15 residues. The germline V and J ends were trimmed by 8 bases and 5 bases, with 19 bases remaining between them. Germline V gene data show CDR1 as MNHEY and CDR2 as SMNVEV (reference sequence).

J is TRBJ1-1 and V is TRBV9; D gene ambiguous. The V end was cut by 3 bases, the J end by 0 bases, with 12 bases between. The germline V gene encodes CDR1 SGDLS and CDR2 YYNGEE. CDR3 length: 15 residues. The CDR3 DNA sequence: TGTGCCAGCAGCGCCGAGGGCAGATTGAACACTGAAGCTTTCTTT. Its translation: CASSAEGRLNTEAFF.

The V and J genes are TRBV9 and TRBJ1-4, with 11 bases aligning to TRBD1. The CDR3 consists of 14 residues. In germline, CDR1 is SGDLS, CDR2 YYNGEE. V lost 4 bases, J lost 8 bases, and 4 bases stayed unmatched. The CDR3 nucleotides read TGTGCCAGCAGCCCGGGGACAGGGGGGGAAAAACTGTTTTTT. This translates into CASSPGTGGEKLFF. The full variable domain, with the rest looked up from reference TRBV9 and TRBJ1-4, is DSGVTQTPKHLITATGQRVTLRCSPRSGDLSVYWYQQSLDQGLQFLIQYYNGEERAKGNILERFSAQQFPDLHSELNLSSLELGDSALYFCASSPGTGGEKLFFGSGTQLSVL.

The chain carries TRBV28 and TRBJ2-7; 8 bases match TRBD1. The CDR3 spans 15 residues. CDR1 and CDR2 (germline): MDHEN, SYDVKM. The J segment lost 0 bases and the V segment lost 4 bases, leaving 5 bases of the junction unmatched. The CDR3 DNA reads as TGTGCCAGCAGTTCCCGGACAGGGTACTCCTACGAGCAGTACTTC. This translates into CASSSRTGYSYEQYF.

The gene calls are TRBV27 and TRBJ2-7; TRBD2 matches 10 bases. J gave up 11 bases and V 5 bases, and 9 bases lay outside the gene matches. The CDR3 has 13 residues. Germline V gene data show CDR1 as MNHEY and CDR2 as SMNVEV (reference sequence). CDR3 residues: CASSPSGGYVEYF. The CDR3 DNA reads as TGTGCCAGCAGTCCTAGCGGGGGTTACGTAGAGTACTTC.

The CDR3 here is CALQGLSTEAFF. CDR3 coding DNA: TGTGCCTTACAGGGTCTAAGCACTGAAGCTTTCTTT. The J gene is TRBJ1-1, the V gene TRBV30, with a tentative D call TRBD1 (6 bases). Germline loops: CDR1 GTSNPN, CDR2 SVGIG (reference sequence). CDR3 length: 12 amino acids. V was shortened by 7 bases and J by 4 bases, with 13 bases between the two germline ends.

The chain couples TRBV4-1 to TRBJ1-6; D unclear. Germline lookup yields CDR1 MGHRA and CDR2 YSYEKL. The V end was cut by 0 bases, the J end by 9 bases, with 6 bases between. The CDR3 loop spans 13 amino acids. The CDR3 coding sequence is TGCGCCAGCAGCCAAGATAGTTTTTCACCCCTCCACTTT. This encodes CASSQDSFSPLHF.

The chain joins TRBV13 to TRBJ2-7; TRBD2 is a possible D gene (5 bases). This CDR3 has 14 amino acids. Trimming left V 0 bases short and J 6 bases short, with 12 bases between. Looked up from germline, CDR1 is PRHDT and CDR2 is FYEKMQ (reference sequence). This CDR3 is CASSLGLRAGEQYF. The CDR3 DNA reads as TGTGCCAGCAGCTTAGGTTTACGGGCGGGCGAGCAGTACTTC.

J is TRBJ2-7 and V is TRBV19, with D unclear. Germline loops: CDR1 LNHDA, CDR2 SQIVND (reference sequence). The CDR3 covers 13 residues. V was cut by 5 bases and J by 2 bases, with 10 bases left in between. The CDR3 DNA is TGTGCCAGTAGTTTTACTGCAACCTACGAGCAGTACTTC. Translating it yields CASSFTATYEQYF.

V usage is TRBV9 and J usage is TRBJ1-2; possible D gene TRBD1, 5 bases. The CDR3 consists of 14 residues. Trimming stripped 3 bases from V and 0 bases from J, with 9 bases between. The germline V gene encodes CDR1 SGDLS and CDR2 YYNGEE. CDR3 residues: CASSGRGANYGYTF. In DNA form, the CDR3 reads TGTGCCAGCAGCGGCCGGGGGGCTAACTATGGCTACACCTTC.

The chain uses TRBV7-2 and TRBJ1-4, with a possible D match to TRBD1 (5 bases). Germline-derived CDR1 and CDR2 are SGHTA and FQGNSA. This CDR3 is built from 14 residues. Trimming cost V 3 bases and J 7 bases, with 12 bases left between them. The CDR3 region is CASSFLGRGEKLFF. CDR3 DNA sequence: TGTGCCAGCAGCTTTCTGGGGCGAGGTGAAAAACTGTTTTTT.

This clone has just one count. This chain connects TRBV27 to TRBJ2-7; no firm D call. V was trimmed by 5 bases and J by 2 bases, leaving 16 bases between them. The CDR3 runs to 15 residues. Germline assignment: CDR1 MNHEY and CDR2 SMNVEV (reference sequence). CDR3 sequence reads: CASSPPPTYTYEQYF. The DNA for the CDR3 is TGTGCCAGCAGTCCCCCCCCAACTTATACCTACGAGCAGTACTTC.